Listed below are T cell receptor beta chains from one sample, sequenced in a study of memory CD4+ T cells and cytomegalovirus serostatus. Data came from immunoSEQ multiplex PCR; TCRdb stores just in-frame clones and leaves some out. The top ten hold 0.55% to 0.6% of the sample, which has about 42,000 clones, 60% to 85% seen once. The sequencing sample was made of memory CD4+ T cells from blood. The receptors come from an adult in good health and CMV-seronegative. The CDR3 runs from the conserved cysteine through the conserved F or W. The D gene is left open where the match is weak. The size entry is marked missing in some rows and otherwise reads once, few, many or a size class.

j_call	v_call	d_call	clone_size	cdr3_nt	cdr3_aa
TRBJ2-2	TRBV5-1	-	-	TGCGCCAGCAGCTCAGACGGGACGAACACCGGGGAGCTGTTTTTT	CASSSDGTNTGELFF
TRBJ2-7	TRBV4-1	TRBD2	-	TGCGCCAGCAGCCAAGCCCCCCTAGCGGGGACCTACGAGCAGTACTTC	CASSQAPLAGTYEQYF
TRBJ2-3	TRBV11-1	-	few	TGTGCCAGCAGCCCAATCCCGACAGCCACAGATACGCAGTATTTT	CASSPIPTATDTQYF
TRBJ1-5	TRBV5-8	TRBD1	-	TGTGCCAGCAGCTGGGGACAGCAGAATCAGCCCCAGCATTTT	CASSWGQQNQPQHF
TRBJ2-3	TRBV6-5	-	-	TGTGCCAGCAGTTACCGCCCTACAGATACGCAGTATTTT	CASSYRPTDTQYF
TRBJ2-5	TRBV7-9	-	-	TGTGCCAGCAGCTTAGGGGCTTGGGGAGAGCAGTACTTC	CASSLGAWGEQYF
TRBJ2-3	TRBV5-1	TRBD2	once	TGCGCCAGCAGCCTGCCGGGACTAGCAACAGATACGCAGTATTTT	CASSLPGLATDTQYF
TRBJ1-2	TRBV6-5	-	-	TGTGCCAGCAGGCCTGACCTGAGAGCTAACTATGGCTACACCTTC	CASRPDLRANYGYTF
TRBJ2-3	TRBV30	-	-	TGTGCCTGGAATTCGGTACCTAGCACAGATACGCAGTATTTT	CAWNSVPSTDTQYF
TRBJ1-1	TRBV18	-	-	TGTGCCAGCTCACCGGACGTAGGCAGCGAAGCTTTCTTT	CASSPDVGSEAFF
TRBJ1-5	TRBV2	-	-	TGTGCCAGCAGCAGCAGGGGTGGGAATCAGCCCCAGCATTTT	CASSSRGGNQPQHF
TRBJ1-2	TRBV6-6	-	few	TGTGCCAGCAGGGAATCCGGGACGTCGTCTAACTATGGCTACACCTTC	CASRESGTSSNYGYTF
TRBJ2-1	TRBV5-4	-	-	TGTGCCAGCAGCTTGGTGGGGGGGCGTCTCAATGAGCAGTTCTTC	CASSLVGGRLNEQFF
TRBJ1-5	TRBV29-1	-	-	TGCAGCGTTGTGGAGCGTGGAGGCCAGCCCCAGCATTTT	CSVVERGGQPQHF
TRBJ1-2	TRBV7-9	-	-	TGTGCCAGCAGCTTTTTTAGGGAGTATGGCTACACCTTC	CASSFFREYGYTF
TRBJ1-2	TRBV6-1	-	-	TGTGCCAGCGGGCAAGGGGCCGGCTATGGCTACACCTTC	CASGQGAGYGYTF
TRBJ1-4	TRBV7-2	TRBD1	-	TGTGCCAGCAGACCCGACAGGGAGGCGGAAAAACTGTTTTTT	CASRPDREAEKLFF
TRBJ1-1	TRBV21-1	-	-	TGTGCCAGCAGCAGCCTAAAATGGGACTTT	CASSSLKWDF
TRBJ2-7	TRBV18	-	few	TGTGCCAGCTCTAACGGCTCCTACGAGCAGTACTTC	CASSNGSYEQYF
TRBJ1-5	TRBV28	-	-	TGTGCCAGCAGTTTAGGGGGGAAGAGAAATCAGCCCCAGCATTTT	CASSLGGKRNQPQHF
TRBJ1-6	TRBV19	TRBD1	-	TGTGCCAGTAGTCTAAGACAGGGACGTTCACCCCTCCACTTT	CASSLRQGRSPLHF
TRBJ1-4	TRBV28	-	-	TGTGCCAGCAGCCGACGGACCGTCTCTAATGAAAAACTGTTTTTT	CASSRRTVSNEKLFF
TRBJ1-1	TRBV29-1	TRBD1	few	TGCAGCGTTGGGGACAGGGGTGTCACTGAAGCTTTCTTT	CSVGDRGVTEAFF
TRBJ1-2	TRBV6-5	TRBD1	-	TGTGCCAGCAGCCTTGCAGGGACAGGGGACTATGGCTACACCTTC	CASSLAGTGDYGYTF
TRBJ1-6	TRBV11-2	-	medium-sized	TGTGCCAGCATGCAGGGACTAGAGAGGTCACCCCTCCACTTT	CASMQGLERSPLHF
TRBJ1-6	TRBV7-2	-	-	TGTGCCAGCAGCTTAGGGGGGCAGGATAATTCACCCCTCCACTTT	CASSLGGQDNSPLHF
TRBJ1-1	TRBV6-5	TRBD1	-	TGTGCCAGCAGAGCTAACAGGGGAAAGACTGAAGCTTTCTTT	CASRANRGKTEAFF
TRBJ1-3	TRBV30	-	-	TGTGCCTGGGACAGAGACTCTGGAAACACCATATATTTT	CAWDRDSGNTIYF
TRBJ1-2	TRBV4-2	-	few	TGTGCCAGCAGCACCCGGGACAATGGCTACACCTTC	CASSTRDNGYTF
TRBJ1-2	TRBV11-2	-	-	TGTGCCAGCAGTCTAGGCCTCGGTGGCTACACCTTC	CASSLGLGGYTF
TRBJ1-4	TRBV19	TRBD1	-	TGTGCCAGTAGTCGTTCAGGGGGCGGTAATGAAAAACTGTTTTTT	CASSRSGGGNEKLFF
TRBJ2-5	TRBV30	TRBD2	once	TGTGCCTGGAAGACTAGCGGGGGGATGGGGACCCAGTACTTC	CAWKTSGGMGTQYF
TRBJ1-4	TRBV14	TRBD1	-	TGTGCCAGCAGCCCTGGGACAGGGGCTCATGAAAAACTGTTTTTT	CASSPGTGAHEKLFF
TRBJ1-2	TRBV30	-	-	TGTGCCTGGAAACAGGAGGACTACACCTTC	CAWKQEDYTF
TRBJ1-2	TRBV12-5	-	-	TGTGCTAGTGGGTCCTTGGGGGGGGTTGGCTACACCTTC	CASGSLGGVGYTF
TRBJ1-6	TRBV5-8	-	-	TGTGCCAGCAGCTTTTGGGCCTCTAAGGATTCACCCCTCCACTTT	CASSFWASKDSPLHF
TRBJ1-6	TRBV9	-	-	TGTGCCAGCAGCGAGACAGTACAGAATTCACCCCTCCACTTT	CASSETVQNSPLHF
TRBJ2-3	TRBV9	TRBD1	-	TGTGCCAGCAGCGTAGGACAGGGTGGCACAGATACGCAGTATTTT	CASSVGQGGTDTQYF
TRBJ1-5	TRBV6-6	-	-	TGTGCCAGCAGTTACGGCAGTCTAAATCAGCCCCAGCATTTT	CASSYGSLNQPQHF
TRBJ2-5	TRBV12-5	-	-	TGTGCTAGTGGCCTCGGGAGACAGGGGCTCAAGTGGCGGGGGGGCTCTGAAGAGACCCAGTACTTC	CASGLGRQGLKWRGGSEETQYF
TRBJ1-1	TRBV6-1	-	-	TGTGCCAGCAGTGTAACCCCTCTCATCACTGAAGCTTTCTTT	CASSVTPLITEAFF
TRBJ2-1	TRBV5-1	-	-	TGCGCCAGCAGCCCCCAAGGTTCAGAATACAATGAGCAGTTCTTC	CASSPQGSEYNEQFF
TRBJ1-2	TRBV5-3	-	-	TGTGCCAGATCCCGCGGGGCAGCAAATTATGGCTACACCTTC	CARSRGAANYGYTF
TRBJ1-2	TRBV18	-	-	TGTGCCAGCTCACCAGAACAGGGTACTTACTATGGCTACACCTTC	CASSPEQGTYYGYTF
TRBJ1-2	TRBV28	TRBD1	-	TGTGCCACCCACCCGGGACAGGGGGCCGGTGGTGGCTACACCTTC	CATHPGQGAGGGYTF
TRBJ1-1	TRBV30	-	-	TGTGCCTGGGGGGATCACTCCCGGGGCACTGAAGCTTTCTTT	CAWGDHSRGTEAFF
TRBJ1-5	TRBV4-2	-	-	TGTGCCAGCAGCCAAGGGCAGCATCAGCCCCAGCATTTT	CASSQGQHQPQHF
TRBJ1-4	TRBV9	-	-	TGTGCCTCCTCGACTGGGACTAATGAAAAACTGTTTTTT	CASSTGTNEKLFF
TRBJ2-3	TRBV19	TRBD2	-	TGTGCCAGTAGTACCAGCGGGGCCACAGATACGCAGTATTTT	CASSTSGATDTQYF
TRBJ1-3	TRBV2	-	-	TGTGCCAGCAGTGAACGTTCAGTTGGAAACACCATATATTTT	CASSERSVGNTIYF
TRBJ1-1	TRBV29-1	-	-	TGCAGCGTTATAAGAGGGACGGCTGAAGCTTTCTTT	CSVIRGTAEAFF
TRBJ2-3	TRBV12-5	-	-	TGTGCTAGTGGTTTGAGCACAGATACGCAGTATTTT	CASGLSTDTQYF
TRBJ2-5	TRBV4-1	TRBD1	-	TGCGCCAGCAGCCAAGCCGGGACAGGGGGCGCGGAGACCCAGTACTTC	CASSQAGTGGAETQYF
TRBJ1-2	TRBV7-2	TRBD1	-	TGTGCCAGCAGCCCAGCGGGACAGGGGATGTTGGACTATGGCTACACCTTC	CASSPAGQGMLDYGYTF